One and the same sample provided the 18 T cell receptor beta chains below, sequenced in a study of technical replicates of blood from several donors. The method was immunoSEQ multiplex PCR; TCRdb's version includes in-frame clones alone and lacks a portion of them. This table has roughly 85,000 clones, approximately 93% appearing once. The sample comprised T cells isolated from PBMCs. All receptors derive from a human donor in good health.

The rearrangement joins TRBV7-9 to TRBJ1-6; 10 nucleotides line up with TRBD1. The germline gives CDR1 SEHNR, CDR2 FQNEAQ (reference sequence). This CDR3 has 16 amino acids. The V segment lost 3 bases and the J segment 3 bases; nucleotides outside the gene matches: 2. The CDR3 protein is CASSLWTGGYNSPLHF. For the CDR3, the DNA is TGTGCCAGCAGCTTGTGGACAGGGGGCTATAATTCACCCCTCCACTTT.

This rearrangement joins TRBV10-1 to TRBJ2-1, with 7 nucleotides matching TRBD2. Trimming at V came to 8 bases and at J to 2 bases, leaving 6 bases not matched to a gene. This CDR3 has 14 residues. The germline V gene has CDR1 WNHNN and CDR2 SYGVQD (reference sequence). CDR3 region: CASSSGDPYNEQFF. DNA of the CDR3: TGCGCCAGCTCGAGCGGGGATCCCTACAATGAGCAGTTCTTC.

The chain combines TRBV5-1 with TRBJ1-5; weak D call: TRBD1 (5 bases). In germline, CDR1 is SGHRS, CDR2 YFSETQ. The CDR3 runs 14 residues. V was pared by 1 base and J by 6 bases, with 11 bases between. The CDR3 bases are TGCGCCAGCAGCTTGTACGGGGGAACTCAGCCCCAGCATTTT. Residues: CASSLYGGTQPQHF.

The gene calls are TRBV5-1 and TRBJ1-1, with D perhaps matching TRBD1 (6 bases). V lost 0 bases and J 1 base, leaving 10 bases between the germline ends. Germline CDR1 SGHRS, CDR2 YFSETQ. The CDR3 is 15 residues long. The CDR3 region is CASSLDRETNTEAFF. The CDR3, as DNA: TGCGCCAGCAGCTTGGACAGGGAAACGAACACTGAAGCTTTCTTT.

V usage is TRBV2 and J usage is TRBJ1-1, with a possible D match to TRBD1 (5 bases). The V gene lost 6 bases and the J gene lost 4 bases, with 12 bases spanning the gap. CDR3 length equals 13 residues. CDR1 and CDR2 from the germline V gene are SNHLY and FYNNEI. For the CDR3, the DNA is TGTGCCAGCAGCGTGGACATCCGCACTGAAGCTTTCTTT. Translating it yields CASSVDIRTEAFF.

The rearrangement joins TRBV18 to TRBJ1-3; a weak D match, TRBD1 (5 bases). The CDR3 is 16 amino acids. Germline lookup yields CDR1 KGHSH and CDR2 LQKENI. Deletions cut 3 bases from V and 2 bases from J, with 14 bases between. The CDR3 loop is CASSPLEGLAGNTIYF. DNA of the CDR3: TGTGCCAGCTCACCTTTGGAGGGGTTGGCTGGAAACACCATATATTTT.

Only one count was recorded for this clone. The CDR3 region is CASSQDRDRGYTDTQYF. For the CDR3, the DNA is TGTGCCAGCAGCCAAGATCGGGACAGGGGGTACACAGATACGCAGTATTTT. The rearrangement links TRBV14 to TRBJ2-3; 11 bases align to TRBD1. Trimming cost V 0 bases and J 2 bases; bases outside gene matches: 4. The CDR3 length is 17 residues. Germline V gives CDR1 SGHDN, CDR2 FVKESK.

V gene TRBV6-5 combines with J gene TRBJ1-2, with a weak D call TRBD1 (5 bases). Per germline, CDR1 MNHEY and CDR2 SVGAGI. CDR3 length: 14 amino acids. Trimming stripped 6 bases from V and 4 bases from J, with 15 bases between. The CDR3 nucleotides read TGTGCCAGCAGAGCTGGGGGGGGAGGCTATGGCTACACCTTC. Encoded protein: CASRAGGGGYGYTF.

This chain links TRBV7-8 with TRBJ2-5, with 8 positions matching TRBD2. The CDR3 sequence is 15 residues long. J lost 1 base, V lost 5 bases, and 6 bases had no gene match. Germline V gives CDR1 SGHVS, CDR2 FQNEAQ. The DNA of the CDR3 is TGTGCCAGCAGCGGGAGACTAGCGACCCAAGAGACCCAGTACTTC. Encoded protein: CASSGRLATQETQYF.

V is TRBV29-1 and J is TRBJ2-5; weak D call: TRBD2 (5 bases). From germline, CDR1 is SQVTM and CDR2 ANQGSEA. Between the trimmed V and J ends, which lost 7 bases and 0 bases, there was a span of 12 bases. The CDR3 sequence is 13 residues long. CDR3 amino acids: CSAEGLYQETQYF. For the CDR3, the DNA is TGCAGCGCCGAGGGCCTGTACCAAGAGACCCAGTACTTC. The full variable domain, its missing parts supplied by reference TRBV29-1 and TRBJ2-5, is SAVISQKPSRDICQRGTSLTIQCQVDSQVTMMFWYRQQPGQSLTLIATANQGSEATYESGFVIDKFPISRPNLTFSTLTVSNMSPEDSSIYLCSAEGLYQETQYFGPGTRLLVL.

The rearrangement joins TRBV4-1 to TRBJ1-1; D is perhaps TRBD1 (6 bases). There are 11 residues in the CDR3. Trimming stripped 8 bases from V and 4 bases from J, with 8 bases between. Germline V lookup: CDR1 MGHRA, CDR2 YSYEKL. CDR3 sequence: CASGRGTEAFF. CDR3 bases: TGCGCCAGCGGCAGGGGCACTGAAGCTTTCTTT.

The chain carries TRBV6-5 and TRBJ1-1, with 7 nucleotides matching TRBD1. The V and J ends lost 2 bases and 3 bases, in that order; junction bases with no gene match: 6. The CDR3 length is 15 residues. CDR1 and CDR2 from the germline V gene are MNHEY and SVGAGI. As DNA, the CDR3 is TGTGCCAGCAGTTACATCGACAGGGTAGACACTGAAGCTTTCTTT. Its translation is CASSYIDRVDTEAFF.

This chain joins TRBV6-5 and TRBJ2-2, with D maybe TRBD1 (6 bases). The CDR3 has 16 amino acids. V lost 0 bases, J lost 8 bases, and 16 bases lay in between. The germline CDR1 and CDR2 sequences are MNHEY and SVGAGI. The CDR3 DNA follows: TGTGCCAGCAGTTACTCGACAAACAGGGTTTTGGGGGAGCTGTTTTTT. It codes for CASSYSTNRVLGELFF.

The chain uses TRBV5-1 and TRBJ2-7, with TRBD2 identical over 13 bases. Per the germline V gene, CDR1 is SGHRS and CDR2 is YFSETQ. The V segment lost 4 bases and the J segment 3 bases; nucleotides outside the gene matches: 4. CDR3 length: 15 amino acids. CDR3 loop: CASSLWTSGSYEQYF. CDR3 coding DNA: TGCGCCAGCAGCCTGTGGACTAGCGGGAGCTACGAGCAGTACTTC.

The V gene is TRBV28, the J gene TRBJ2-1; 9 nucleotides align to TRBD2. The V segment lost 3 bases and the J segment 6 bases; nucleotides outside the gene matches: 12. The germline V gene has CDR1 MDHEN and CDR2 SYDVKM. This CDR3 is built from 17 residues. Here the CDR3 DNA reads TGTGCCAGCAGTTTCCCCCTAGTGGCGGGAGGGCCCAATGAGCAGTTCTTC. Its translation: CASSFPLVAGGPNEQFF.

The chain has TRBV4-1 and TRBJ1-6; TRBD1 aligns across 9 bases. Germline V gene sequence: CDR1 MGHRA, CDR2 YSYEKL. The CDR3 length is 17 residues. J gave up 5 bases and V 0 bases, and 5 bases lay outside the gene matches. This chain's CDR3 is CASSQDGTGRHNSPLHF. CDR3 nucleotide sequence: TGCGCCAGCAGCCAAGACGGGACAGGGAGGCATAATTCACCCCTCCACTTT.

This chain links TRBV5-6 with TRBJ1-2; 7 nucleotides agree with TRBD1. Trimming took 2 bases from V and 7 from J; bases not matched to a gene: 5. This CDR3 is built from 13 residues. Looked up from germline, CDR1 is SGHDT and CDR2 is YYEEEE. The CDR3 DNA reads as TGTGCCAGCAGCTTCTACAGGGGCTCTGGCTACACCTTC. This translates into CASSFYRGSGYTF.

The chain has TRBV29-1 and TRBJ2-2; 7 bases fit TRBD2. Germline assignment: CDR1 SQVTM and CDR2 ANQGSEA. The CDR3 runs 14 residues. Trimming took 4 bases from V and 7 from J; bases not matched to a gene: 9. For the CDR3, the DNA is TGCAGCGTTGCCCCGGCGGGAGTCGGCGGGGAGCTGTTTTTT. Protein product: CSVAPAGVGGELFF.